This TCR beta chain was observed in a study of shared clonotypes between healthy human individuals. Germline V gene lookup returns CDR1 SGHRS and CDR2 YFSETQ. This CDR3 region has 11 residues. The germline V and J ends were trimmed by 5 bases and 6 bases, with 7 bases remaining between them. Produced via immunoSEQ multiplex PCR; TCRdb's table is partial and in-frame only. The sample has approximately 1.5 million clones, around 98% seen once. The material sequenced was naive CD4+ T cells sorted from blood. Subset noted: CD45RA+ positively selected. This clonotype was sampled from a man aged 25 to 40 in good health. The rearrangement links TRBV5-1 to TRBJ2-3, with no clear D. The CDR3 spells CASRLADTQYF. CDR3 nucleotide sequence: TGCGCCAGCAGATTAGCCGATACGCAGTATTTT.